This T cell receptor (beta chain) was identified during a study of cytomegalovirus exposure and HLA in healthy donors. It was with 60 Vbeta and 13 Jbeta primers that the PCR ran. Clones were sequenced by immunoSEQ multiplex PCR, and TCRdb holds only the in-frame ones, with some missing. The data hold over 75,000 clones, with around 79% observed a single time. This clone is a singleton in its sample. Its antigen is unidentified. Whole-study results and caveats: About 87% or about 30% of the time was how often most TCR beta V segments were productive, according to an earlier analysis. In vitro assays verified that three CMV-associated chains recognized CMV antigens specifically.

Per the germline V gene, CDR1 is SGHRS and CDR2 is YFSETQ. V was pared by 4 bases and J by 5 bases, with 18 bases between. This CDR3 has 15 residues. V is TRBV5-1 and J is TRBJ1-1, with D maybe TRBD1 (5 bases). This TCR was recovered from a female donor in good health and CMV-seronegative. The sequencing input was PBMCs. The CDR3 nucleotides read TGCGCCAGCAGCACAAGAGTCGGGGGTGAGACTGAAGCTTTCTTT. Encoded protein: CASSTRVGGETEAFF.